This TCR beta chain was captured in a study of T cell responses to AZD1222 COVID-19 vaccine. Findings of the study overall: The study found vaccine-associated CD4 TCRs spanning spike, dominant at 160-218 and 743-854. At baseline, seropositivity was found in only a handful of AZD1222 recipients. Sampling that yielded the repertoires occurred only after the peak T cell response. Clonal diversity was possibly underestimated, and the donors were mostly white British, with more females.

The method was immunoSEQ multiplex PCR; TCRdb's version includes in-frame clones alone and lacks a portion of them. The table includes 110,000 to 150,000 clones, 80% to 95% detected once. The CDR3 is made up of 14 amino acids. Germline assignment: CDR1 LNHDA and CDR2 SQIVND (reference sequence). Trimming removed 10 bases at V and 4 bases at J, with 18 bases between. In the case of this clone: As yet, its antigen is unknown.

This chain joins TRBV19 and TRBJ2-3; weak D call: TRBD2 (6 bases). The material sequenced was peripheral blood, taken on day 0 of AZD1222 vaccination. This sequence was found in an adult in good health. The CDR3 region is CATEGRRKPDTQYF. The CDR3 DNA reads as TGTGCCACCGAGGGGAGGAGGAAGCCAGATACGCAGTATTTT.